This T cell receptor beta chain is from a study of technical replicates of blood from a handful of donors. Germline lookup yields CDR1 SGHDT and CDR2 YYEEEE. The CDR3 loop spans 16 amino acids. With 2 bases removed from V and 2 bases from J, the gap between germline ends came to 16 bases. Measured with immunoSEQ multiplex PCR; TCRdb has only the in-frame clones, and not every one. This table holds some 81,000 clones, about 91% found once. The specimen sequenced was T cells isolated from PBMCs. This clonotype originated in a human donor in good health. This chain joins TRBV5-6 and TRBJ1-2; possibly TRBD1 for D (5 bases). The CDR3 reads CASSFFTGAMNYGYTF. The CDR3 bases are TGTGCCAGCAGCTTTTTCACAGGAGCTATGAACTATGGCTACACCTTC.